The 3 T cell receptor beta chains below were found in one sample sequenced in a study of blood T cell repertoires in COVID-19. Using immunoSEQ multiplex PCR, the repertoire was profiled, and TCRdb retains in-frame clones only, with some absent. The repertoire has about 23,000 clones, more than 75% of them found once; the top ten carry approximately 18%. Specimen: peripheral blood. All receptors come from a woman older than 75 with acute or convalescent COVID-19.

The rearrangement uses TRBV5-6 and TRBJ2-7, with D uncertain. The CDR3 consists of 14 residues. CDR1 SGHDT and CDR2 YYEEEE come from the germline V gene. The ends were cut back, 0 bases at V and 6 bases at J, with 13 bases in the middle. In nucleotides, the CDR3 is TGTGCCAGCAGCTTGGCCGCAGTACCGCTCGAGCAGTACTTC. It translates to CASSLAAVPLEQYF.

The V call is TRBV2, the J call TRBJ1-3; perhaps TRBD1 as D (6 bases). Deletions cut 4 bases from V and 0 bases from J, with 13 bases between. Germline CDR1 SNHLY, CDR2 FYNNEI. CDR3 length: 16 residues. CDR3 DNA: TGTGCCAGCAGTGCACAGGGTCTATTCTCTGGAAACACCATATATTTT. This translates into CASSAQGLFSGNTIYF.

This clone was seen a few times. This chain uses TRBV19 with TRBJ2-2; possible D gene TRBD1, 6 bases. The germline V gene has CDR1 LNHDA and CDR2 SQIVND (reference sequence). This CDR3 has 15 amino acids. V was trimmed by 3 bases and J by 5 bases, leaving 13 bases between them. In nucleotides, the CDR3 is TGTGCCAGTAGTATCAGTACAGGGAGAACCGGGGAGCTGTTTTTT. Translated: CASSISTGRTGELFF.